This T cell receptor beta chain was obtained from a study of blood T cell repertoires in COVID-19. Study details: T cells, B-cell-depleted T cells, or PBMCs provided the cDNA or gDNA that served as material.

In the authors' methods: From reference gene primer amplification, estimates of nucleated cell counts were derived. Here immunoSEQ multiplex PCR was the method, and the copy in TCRdb shows in-frame clones only, minus some. V and J calls and clone size come straight from that table; D and trimming were deduced from the DNA. This table has tens of thousands of clones, 75% to 90% appearing once. The CDR3 extends over 15 amino acids. Trimming stripped 1 base from V and 5 bases from J, with 14 bases between. Germline CDR1 MGHDK, CDR2 SYGVNS. The rearrangement links TRBV25-1 to TRBJ2-5; D is possibly TRBD2 (5 bases). The sequenced material came from peripheral blood. The source is a woman at least 80 years old in a cohort sampled during active or convalescent COVID-19. CDR3 nucleotides: TGTGCCAGCAGTGAATTGGGAGCGAGAGGTGAGACCCAGTACTTC. Amino acid sequence: CASSELGARGETQYF.